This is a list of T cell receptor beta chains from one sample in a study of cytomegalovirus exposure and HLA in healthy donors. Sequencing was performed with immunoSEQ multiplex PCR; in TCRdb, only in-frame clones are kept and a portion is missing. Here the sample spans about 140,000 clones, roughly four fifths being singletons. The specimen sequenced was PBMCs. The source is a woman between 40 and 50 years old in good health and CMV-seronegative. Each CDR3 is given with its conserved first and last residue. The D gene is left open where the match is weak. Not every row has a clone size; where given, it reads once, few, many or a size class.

TGTGCCAGCACAGGGACATGGCTGAACACTGAAGCTTTCTTT	CASTGTWLNTEAFF	TRBV2	.	.	TRBJ1-1
TGTGCCAGCAGTTTACCAAAGGGACTACTTTACAATGAGCAGTTCTTC	CASSLPKGLLYNEQFF	TRBV28	TRBD2	.	TRBJ2-1
TGTGCCAGCAGCTTAAGTCTAGGGGTTGGAGAGACCCAGTACTTC	CASSLSLGVGETQYF	TRBV11-2	.	.	TRBJ2-5
TGTGCCAGCTCAACCGGGACAGGGACGACCGGGGAGCTGTTTTTT	CASSTGTGTTGELFF	TRBV18	TRBD1	few	TRBJ2-2
TGCGCCAGCAGCTCCCCGGGACTAGCGGGAAGTTCGAACACCGGGGAGCTGTTTTTT	CASSSPGLAGSSNTGELFF	TRBV5-1	TRBD2	.	TRBJ2-2
TGTGCCAGCAGTTCTGGACAGACAGATACGCAGTATTTT	CASSSGQTDTQYF	TRBV6-5	.	.	TRBJ2-3
TGTGCCAGCAGCCAAGATGTCCCAGGCGCTGAGAACACTGAAGCTTTCTTT	CASSQDVPGAENTEAFF	TRBV4-2	.	.	TRBJ1-1
TGTGCCAGCAGCGCCGCGTACAATGAGCAGTTCTTC	CASSAAYNEQFF	TRBV9	.	.	TRBJ2-1
TGTGCCAGCAGCTCGTGGGGGCAGTTTGAGACCCAGTACTTC	CASSSWGQFETQYF	TRBV7-9	.	.	TRBJ2-5
TGTGCCAGCAGCCAAGGAAGGCGGGCGGGAGTAGGAGATACGCAGTATTTT	CASSQGRRAGVGDTQYF	TRBV14	TRBD2	.	TRBJ2-3
TGTGCCAGCAGCGTAGAAGGGGGAGTGGCCGGGGAGCTGTTTTTT	CASSVEGGVAGELFF	TRBV9	.	.	TRBJ2-2
TGTGCCAGCAGCCTACGGACAGGGAATCAGCCCCAGCATTTT	CASSLRTGNQPQHF	TRBV7-8	TRBD1	.	TRBJ1-5
TGTGCCAGCAGTTTTGGGACAACCAGGAGGACTGAAGCTTTCTTT	CASSFGTTRRTEAFF	TRBV6-1	.	.	TRBJ1-1
TGTGCCAGCTCAGGACAGGGGGCAGATACGCAGTATTTT	CASSGQGADTQYF	TRBV18	TRBD1	.	TRBJ2-3
TGTGCCAGCATTAAGGGACTAGCGGGTGGATATGAGCAGTTCTTC	CASIKGLAGGYEQFF	TRBV6-5	TRBD2	.	TRBJ2-1
TGTGCCAGCTCACCAGGCCTTGACTATGGCTACACCTTC	CASSPGLDYGYTF	TRBV18	.	.	TRBJ1-2
TGTGCCAGCAGTTCCGGGTACTATGGCTACACCTTC	CASSSGYYGYTF	TRBV28	.	.	TRBJ1-2
TGTGCCAGTAGTATAGTCAACAACTACGAGCAGTACTTC	CASSIVNNYEQYF	TRBV19	.	.	TRBJ2-7
TGTGCCAGCAGTAGGGGAGCGGGAAGGGATGAGCAGTTCTTC	CASSRGAGRDEQFF	TRBV6-1	TRBD2	.	TRBJ2-1
TGCGCCAGCTTGGACTACTACTCCTACGAGCAGTACTTC	CASLDYYSYEQYF	TRBV5-1	.	.	TRBJ2-7
TGTGCCAGCAGCTTAAATTGGGGCCCTAGCGGGAGAGATGAGCAGTTCTTC	CASSLNWGPSGRDEQFF	TRBV7-3	TRBD2	.	TRBJ2-1
TGTGCCAGCTCACCAGTCGGGAGGGCCGGGATCGAAGAGCAGTACTTC	CASSPVGRAGIEEQYF	TRBV18	TRBD2	once	TRBJ2-7
TGTGCCATCAGTGAGTCCCTCAACCCCGGACTAGCGGGAGGGCCTATGAACTTC	CAISESLNPGLAGGPMNF	TRBV10-3	TRBD2	.	TRBJ2-7
TGTGCCAGCCCGCGGGGATTTCGGACAGGACGGTCACCCCTCCACTTT	CASPRGFRTGRSPLHF	TRBV21-1	.	.	TRBJ1-6
TGTGCCAGCTCACCAGGAGTAACATACGAGCAGTACTTC	CASSPGVTYEQYF	TRBV18	.	once	TRBJ2-7
TGTGCCAGCAGCCAAGACGGGACAGCTGATCAGCCCCAGCATTTT	CASSQDGTADQPQHF	TRBV4-2	TRBD1	.	TRBJ1-5
TGTGCCAGCAGCGTAGGCGGTCCAGGGAGGGATACGCAGTATTTT	CASSVGGPGRDTQYF	TRBV9	.	.	TRBJ2-3
TGTGCCAGCAGCGTCGGGACAGGGTCCTACGAGCAGTACTTC	CASSVGTGSYEQYF	TRBV11-2	TRBD1	.	TRBJ2-7
TGTGCCAGCAGTTTAAAACTAGGTCCCTACGAGCAGTACTTC	CASSLKLGPYEQYF	TRBV27	.	.	TRBJ2-7